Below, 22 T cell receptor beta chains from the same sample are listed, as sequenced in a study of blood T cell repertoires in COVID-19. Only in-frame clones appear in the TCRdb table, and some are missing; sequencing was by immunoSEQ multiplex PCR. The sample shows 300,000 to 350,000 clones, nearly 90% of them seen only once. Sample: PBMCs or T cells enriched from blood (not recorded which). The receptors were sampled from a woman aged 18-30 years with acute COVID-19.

The CDR3 protein is CASSPTTVGEQYF. Written as DNA, the CDR3 is TGTGCCAGCAGCCCTACAACGGTCGGGGAGCAGTACTTC. The chain is built from TRBV7-9 and TRBJ2-7; D is ambiguous. The germline V gene has CDR1 SEHNR and CDR2 FQNEAQ (reference sequence). Trimming shortened V by 5 bases and J by 7 bases, and 15 bases separated the two germline ends. This CDR3 contains 13 residues.

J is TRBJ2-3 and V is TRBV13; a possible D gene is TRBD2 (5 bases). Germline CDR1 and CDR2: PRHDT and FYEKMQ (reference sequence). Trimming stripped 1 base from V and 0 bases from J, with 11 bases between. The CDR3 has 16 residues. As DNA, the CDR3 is TGTGCCAGCAGCTTAGAGTCGGGAACTAGCACAGATACGCAGTATTTT. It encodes CASSLESGTSTDTQYF.

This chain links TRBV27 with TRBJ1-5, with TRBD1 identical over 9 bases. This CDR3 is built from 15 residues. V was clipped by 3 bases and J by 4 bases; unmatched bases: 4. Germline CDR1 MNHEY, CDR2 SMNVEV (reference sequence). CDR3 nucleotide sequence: TGTGCCAGCAGTTTCGGGACAGGGAGGAATCAGCCCCAGCATTTT. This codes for CASSFGTGRNQPQHF.

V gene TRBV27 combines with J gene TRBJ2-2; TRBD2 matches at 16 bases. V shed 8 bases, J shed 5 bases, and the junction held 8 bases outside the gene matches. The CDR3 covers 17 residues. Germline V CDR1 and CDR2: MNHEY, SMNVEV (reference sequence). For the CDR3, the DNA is TGTGCCAGCGCGGAGGGACTAGCGGGAGGGAAGACCGGGGAGCTGTTTTTT. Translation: CASAEGLAGGKTGELFF.

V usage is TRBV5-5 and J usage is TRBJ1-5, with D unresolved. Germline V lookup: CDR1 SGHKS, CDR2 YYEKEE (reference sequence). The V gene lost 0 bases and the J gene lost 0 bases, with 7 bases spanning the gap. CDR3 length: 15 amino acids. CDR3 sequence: CASSLADYSNQPQHF. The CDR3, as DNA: TGTGCCAGCAGCTTGGCAGATTATAGCAATCAGCCCCAGCATTTT.

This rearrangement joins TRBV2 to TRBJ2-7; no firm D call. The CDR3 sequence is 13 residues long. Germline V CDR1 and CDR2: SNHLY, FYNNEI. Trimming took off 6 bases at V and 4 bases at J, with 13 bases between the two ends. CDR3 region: CASSEAFRYEQYF. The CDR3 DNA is TGTGCCAGCAGCGAGGCCTTCCGATACGAGCAGTACTTC.

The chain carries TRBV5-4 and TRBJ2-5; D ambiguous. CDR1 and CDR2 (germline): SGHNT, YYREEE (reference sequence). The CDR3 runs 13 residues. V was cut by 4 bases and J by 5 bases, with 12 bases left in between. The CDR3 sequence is CASSPLSGETQYF. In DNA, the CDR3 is TGTGCCAGCAGCCCACTAAGTGGGGAGACCCAGTACTTC.

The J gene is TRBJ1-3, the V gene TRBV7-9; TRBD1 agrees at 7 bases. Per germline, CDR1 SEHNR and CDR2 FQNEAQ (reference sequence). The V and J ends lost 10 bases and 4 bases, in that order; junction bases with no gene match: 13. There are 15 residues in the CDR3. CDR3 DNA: TGTGCCACTACGGCGGACAGGACCACCGGAAACACCATATATTTT. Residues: CATTADRTTGNTIYF.

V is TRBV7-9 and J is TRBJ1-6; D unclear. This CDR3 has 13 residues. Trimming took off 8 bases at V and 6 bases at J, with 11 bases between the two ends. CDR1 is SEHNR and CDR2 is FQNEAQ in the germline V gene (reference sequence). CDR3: CASAGFSNSPLHF. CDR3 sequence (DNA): TGTGCCAGCGCCGGGTTTAGTAATTCACCCCTCCACTTT.

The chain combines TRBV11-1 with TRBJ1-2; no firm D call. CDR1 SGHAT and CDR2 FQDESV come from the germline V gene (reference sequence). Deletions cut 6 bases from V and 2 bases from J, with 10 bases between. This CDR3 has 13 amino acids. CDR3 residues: CASSLTANYGYTF. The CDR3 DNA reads TGTGCCAGCAGTTTAACAGCCAACTATGGCTACACCTTC.

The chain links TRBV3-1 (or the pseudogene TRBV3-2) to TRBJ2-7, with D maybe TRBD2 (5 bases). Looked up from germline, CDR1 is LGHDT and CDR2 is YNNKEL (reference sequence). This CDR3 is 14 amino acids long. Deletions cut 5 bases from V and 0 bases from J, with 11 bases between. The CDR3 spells CASSYLLDSYEQYF. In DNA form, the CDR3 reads TGTGCCAGCAGCTACTTACTAGACTCCTACGAGCAGTACTTC.

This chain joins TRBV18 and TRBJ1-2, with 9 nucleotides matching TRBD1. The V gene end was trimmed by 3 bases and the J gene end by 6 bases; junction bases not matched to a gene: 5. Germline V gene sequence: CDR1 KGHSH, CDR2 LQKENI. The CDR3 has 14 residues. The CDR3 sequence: CASSPGTGKDGYTF. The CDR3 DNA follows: TGTGCCAGCTCACCGGGGACAGGGAAGGATGGCTACACCTTC.

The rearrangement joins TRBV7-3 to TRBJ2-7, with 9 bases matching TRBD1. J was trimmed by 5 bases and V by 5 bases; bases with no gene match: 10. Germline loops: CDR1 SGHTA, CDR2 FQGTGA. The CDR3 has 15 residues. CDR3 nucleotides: TGTGCCAGCAGCCTTACAGGGGGCGCAGGCGACGAGCAGTACTTC. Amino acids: CASSLTGGAGDEQYF.

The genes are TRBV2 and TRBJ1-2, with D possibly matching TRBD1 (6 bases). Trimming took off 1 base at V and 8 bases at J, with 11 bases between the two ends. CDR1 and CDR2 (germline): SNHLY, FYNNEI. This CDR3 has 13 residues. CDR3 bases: TGTGCCAGCAGTGAAGGACAGGTTGAGGGCTACACCTTC. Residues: CASSEGQVEGYTF.

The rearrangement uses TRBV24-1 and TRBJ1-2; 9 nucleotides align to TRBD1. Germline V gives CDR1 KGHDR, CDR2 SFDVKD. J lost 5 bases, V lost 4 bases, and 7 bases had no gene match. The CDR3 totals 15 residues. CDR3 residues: CATSEGDRELYGYTF. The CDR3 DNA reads TGTGCCACCAGTGAGGGGGACAGGGAGCTTTATGGCTACACCTTC.

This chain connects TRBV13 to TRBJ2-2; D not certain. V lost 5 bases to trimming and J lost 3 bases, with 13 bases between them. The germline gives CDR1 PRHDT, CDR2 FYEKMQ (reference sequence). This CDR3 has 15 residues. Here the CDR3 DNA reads TGTGCCAGCAGCCCCGCCACACAATACACCGGGGAGCTGTTTTTT. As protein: CASSPATQYTGELFF.

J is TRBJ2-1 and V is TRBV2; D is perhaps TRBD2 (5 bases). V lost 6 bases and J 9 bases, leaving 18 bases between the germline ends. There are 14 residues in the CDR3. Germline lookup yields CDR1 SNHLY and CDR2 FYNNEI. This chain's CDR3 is CASSERTDEVEQFF. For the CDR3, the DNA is TGTGCCAGCAGCGAAAGGACTGACGAAGTTGAGCAGTTCTTC.

CDR3 loop: CASSPTRNTDTQYF. CDR3 DNA sequence: TGCGCCAGCAGTCCTACTAGAAACACAGATACGCAGTATTTT. This chain joins TRBV10-2 and TRBJ2-3; D might be TRBD2 (5 bases). V lost 5 bases and J 2 bases, leaving 11 bases between the germline ends. The CDR3 has 14 residues. Germline CDR1 reads WSHSY; CDR2 reads SAAADI.

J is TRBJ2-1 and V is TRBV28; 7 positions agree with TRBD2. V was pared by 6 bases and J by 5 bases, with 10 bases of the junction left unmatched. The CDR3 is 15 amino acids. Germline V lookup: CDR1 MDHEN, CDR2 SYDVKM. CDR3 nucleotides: TGTGCCAGCAGCACACCCGCTAGCGGAAACAATGAGCAGTTCTTC. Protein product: CASSTPASGNNEQFF.

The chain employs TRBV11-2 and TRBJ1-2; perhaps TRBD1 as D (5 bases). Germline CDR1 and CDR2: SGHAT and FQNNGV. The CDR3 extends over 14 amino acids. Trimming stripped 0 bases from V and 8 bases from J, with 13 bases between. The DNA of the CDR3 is TGTGCCAGCAGCTTAGAAAGGGGTAAACGAGGCTACACCTTC. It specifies CASSLERGKRGYTF. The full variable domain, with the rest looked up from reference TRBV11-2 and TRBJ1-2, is EAGVAQSPRYKIIEKRQSVAFWCNPISGHATLYWYQQILGQGPKLLIQFQNNGVVDDSQLPKDRFSAERLKGVDSTLKIQPAKLEDSAVYLCASSLERGKRGYTFGSGTRLTVV.

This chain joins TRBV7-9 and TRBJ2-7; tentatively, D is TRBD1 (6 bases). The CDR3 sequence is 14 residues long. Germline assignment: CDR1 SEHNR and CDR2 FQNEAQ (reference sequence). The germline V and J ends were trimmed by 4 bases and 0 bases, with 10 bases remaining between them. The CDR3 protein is CASSSDSGSYEQYF. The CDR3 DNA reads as TGTGCCAGCAGCTCGGACAGCGGCTCCTACGAGCAGTACTTC. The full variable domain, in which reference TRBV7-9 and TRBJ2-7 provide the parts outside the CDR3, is DTGVSQNPRHKITKRGQNVTFRCDPISEHNRLYWYRQTLGQGPEFLTYFQNEAQLEKSRLLSDRFSAERPKGSFSTLEIQRTEQGDSAMYLCASSSDSGSYEQYFGPGTRLTVT.

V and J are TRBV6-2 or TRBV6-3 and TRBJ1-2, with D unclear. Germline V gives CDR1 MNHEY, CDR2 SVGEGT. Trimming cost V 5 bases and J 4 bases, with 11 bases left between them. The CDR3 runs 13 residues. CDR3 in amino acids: CASSPSGSYGYTF. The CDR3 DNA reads TGTGCCAGCAGTCCCTCGGGGTCCTATGGCTACACCTTC.